These 6 T cell receptor beta chains share one sample of origin, sequenced in a study of cytomegalovirus exposure and HLA in healthy donors. It was with 60 Vbeta and 13 Jbeta primers that the PCR ran. Method: immunoSEQ multiplex PCR; TCRdb's copy keeps in-frame clones and lacks some. The data contain about 150,000 clones, around 67% of them seen just once; the ten biggest clones take up 1.5% to 2%. The specimen was PBMCs. The origin of the receptors is a woman under 30 in good health and CMV-seronegative.

The chain recombines TRBV6-5 with TRBJ1-3; 8 nucleotides align to TRBD1. The length of the CDR3 is 15 residues. Germline V gives CDR1 MNHEY, CDR2 SVGAGI. Germline trimming cut 5 bases from V and 1 base from J; bases unmatched to any gene: 4. This chain's CDR3 is CASSTRTGSGNTIYF. The CDR3 region has the DNA TGTGCCAGCAGTACCAGGACAGGGTCTGGAAACACCATATATTTT.

This chain connects TRBV28 to TRBJ1-2; 8 bases align to TRBD1. Germline trimming cut 6 bases from V and 8 bases from J; bases unmatched to any gene: 8. The CDR3 length is 13 residues. Germline CDR1 and CDR2: MDHEN and SYDVKM. The CDR3 protein is CASSLDRDGGYTF. CDR3 in DNA: TGTGCCAGCAGCCTGGACAGGGATGGCGGCTACACCTTC.

The J gene is TRBJ2-2, the V gene TRBV5-1; 12 bases map to TRBD2. Germline V gives CDR1 SGHRS, CDR2 YFSETQ. The CDR3 totals 16 residues. V shed 0 bases and J 6 bases; nucleotides not matched to a gene: 3. This CDR3 is CASSLGLAGGPGELFF. As DNA, the CDR3 is TGCGCCAGCAGCTTGGGGCTAGCGGGAGGGCCCGGGGAGCTGTTTTTT.

The sample holds a few counts of this clone. The chain joins TRBV6-1 to TRBJ2-3, with D tentatively TRBD2 (6 bases). CDR1 and CDR2 (germline): MNHNS, SASEGT. V lost 2 bases to trimming and J lost 3 bases, with 18 bases between them. The CDR3 sequence is 17 residues long. The CDR3 is CASSERPGGAGTDTQYF. CDR3 coding DNA: TGTGCCAGCAGTGAACGTCCCGGAGGGGCAGGGACAGATACGCAGTATTTT.

The rearrangement uses TRBV5-1 and TRBJ2-3; maybe TRBD2 (6 bases). Per germline, CDR1 SGHRS and CDR2 YFSETQ. V dropped 4 bases and J dropped 2 bases, with 11 bases sitting between them. CDR3 length equals 14 residues. CDR3 in DNA: TGCGCCAGCAGCGGGCGGGGAAACACAGATACGCAGTATTTT. Translating it yields CASSGRGNTDTQYF.

J is TRBJ1-1 and V is TRBV7-2; D uncertain. Germline V CDR1 and CDR2: SGHTA, FQGNSA. The CDR3 has 12 residues. The V end was cut by 5 bases, the J end by 10 bases, with 14 bases between. DNA for the CDR3: TGTGCCAGCAGCACCAGGAAGGGAGGAGCTTTCTTT. As protein: CASSTRKGGAFF.